The clone carrying this TCR beta chain has only a few counts. Its cognate antigen is unknown. This sample is part of a study of identical twins. Germline V gene data show CDR1 as SGHTA and CDR2 as FQGNSA. CDR3 size: 15 residues. The V end was cut by 1 base, the J end by 4 bases, with 11 bases between. Template switching added a universal primer binding site, and final cDNA carried unique molecular identifiers. TCRdb analysed the 5' RACE reads with MiXCR anew, one entry per CDR3 protein. Of a few hundred thousand distinct CDR3 sequences in the sample, about 8.3% were seen once. Among all donors, each was a healthy Caucasian. General study findings and limits: Whereas memory repertoires showed no such difference, abundant cord blood beta clonotypes carried fewer insertions.

These data were also reused for a study on yellow fever vaccine responses in identical twins. That publication notes: Reportedly, the T cell response mounted by twins to vaccine seemed partly convergent, partly personalized.

The sample was CD8+ T cells sorted from blood. This receptor was identified in a woman aged 18-29 years in good health. The gene calls are TRBV7-2 and TRBJ2-1; possibly TRBD2 for D (5 bases). CDR3 in DNA: TGTGCCAGCAGCTTAGGGGAGAGAGGATACAATGAGCAGTTCTTC. It is translated as CASSLGERGYNEQFF.